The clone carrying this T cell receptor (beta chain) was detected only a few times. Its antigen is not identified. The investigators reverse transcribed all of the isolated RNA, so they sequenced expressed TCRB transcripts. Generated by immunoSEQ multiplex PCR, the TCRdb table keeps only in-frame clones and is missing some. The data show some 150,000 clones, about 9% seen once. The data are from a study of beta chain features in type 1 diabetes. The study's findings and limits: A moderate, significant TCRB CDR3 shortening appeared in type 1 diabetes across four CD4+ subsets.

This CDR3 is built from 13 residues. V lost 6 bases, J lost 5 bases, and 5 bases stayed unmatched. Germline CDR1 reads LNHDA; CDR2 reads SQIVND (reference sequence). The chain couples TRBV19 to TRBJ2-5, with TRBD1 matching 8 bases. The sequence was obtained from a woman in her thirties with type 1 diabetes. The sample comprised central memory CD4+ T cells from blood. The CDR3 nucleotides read TGTGCCAGTAGGCTACAGGGGGGCGAGACCCAGTACTTC. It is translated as CASRLQGGETQYF.